A selection of T cell receptor beta chains follows, all from one sample in a study of radiotherapy plus CTLA-4 blockade in lung cancer. The repertoire was sequenced with immunoSEQ multiplex PCR; TCRdb's copy has only in-frame clones and lacks some. The top ten clones hold roughly 26% of a sample with nearly 95,000 clones, about four fifths of them seen once. The specimen was peripheral blood, collected from a patient treated with radiotherapy plus ipilimumab. These receptors were collected from a human donor with non-small cell lung cancer that progressed on radiotherapy plus ipilimumab. CDR3s include the opening cysteine and the closing phenylalanine or tryptophan. D genes are given only for firm matches. Size is omitted from some rows. Given values are once, few, many or a class for expanded clones.

D	V	J	size	DNA	CDR3
.	TRBV15	TRBJ2-1	.	TGTGCCACCGCTTTCGAGGACTCCTACAATGAGCAGTTCTTC	CATAFEDSYNEQFF
TRBD1	TRBV7-2	TRBJ1-5	.	TGTGCCAGCAGCCAGACAGGGTCGGGCAATCAGCCCCAGCATTTT	CASSQTGSGNQPQHF
.	TRBV4-1	TRBJ1-2	few	TGCGCCAGCAGCCAAGTAATAGGGATCTATGGCTACACCTTC	CASSQVIGIYGYTF
TRBD1	TRBV10-3	TRBJ2-7	few	TGTGCCATCAGTGGGGGGACAGGCGAGGGCGAGCAGTACTTC	CAISGGTGEGEQYF
.	TRBV2	TRBJ1-1	.	TGTGCCAGCGGCGCTGAAGCTTTCTTT	CASGAEAFF
TRBD1	TRBV9	TRBJ1-1	.	TGTGCCAGCAGCGTAGGTCAGGGGGGCGGTAACACTGAAGCTTTCTTT	CASSVGQGGGNTEAFF
.	TRBV4-1	TRBJ2-2	.	TGCGCCAGCAGCCCAAATTGGGGGAACACCGGGGAGCTGTTTTTT	CASSPNWGNTGELFF
TRBD2	TRBV6-1	TRBJ2-1	.	TGTGCCAGCAGTGCTCAGAGAGCGGGAGAAAATGAGCAGTTCTTC	CASSAQRAGENEQFF
.	TRBV28	TRBJ1-2	few	TGTGCCAGCAGTTTATGGGAGGGCTACACCTTC	CASSLWEGYTF
.	TRBV9	TRBJ2-3	few	TGTGCCAGCAGCGTGGTTCCAACAGGAGTGGATTCGCAGTATTTT	CASSVVPTGVDSQYF
.	TRBV30	TRBJ2-4	.	TGTGCCTGGAGTCTACCCGAGGGGGGAAACATTCAGTACTTC	CAWSLPEGGNIQYF
.	TRBV5-5	TRBJ1-2	many	TGTGCCAGCAGCTTGGGAATCGGGTTTGGCTATGGCTACACCTTC	CASSLGIGFGYGYTF
.	TRBV2	TRBJ2-1	.	TGTGCCAGCAGTCGAACGGGGACTCAGACTACACAGTTCTTC	CASSRTGTQTTQFF
.	TRBV28	TRBJ2-1	.	TGTGCCAGCAAACTAGGCGGGGTTAATGAGCAGTTCTTC	CASKLGGVNEQFF
TRBD1	TRBV27	TRBJ2-7	.	TGTGCCAGCAGCCCTGACAGGGGACACTACGAGCAGTACTTC	CASSPDRGHYEQYF
.	TRBV9	TRBJ1-4	.	TGTGCCAGCAGCCCTCGAGGACAGCTGGGAAATGAAAAACTGTTTTTT	CASSPRGQLGNEKLFF
.	TRBV4-2	TRBJ2-6	.	TGTGCCAGCAGCCAACGAAGCTCTGGGGCCAACGTCCTGACTTTC	CASSQRSSGANVLTF
.	TRBV19	TRBJ1-4	.	TGTGCCAGTCTTGGGGCAGGCCTTGAAAAACTGTTTTTT	CASLGAGLEKLFF
TRBD1	TRBV30	TRBJ2-6	few	TGTGCCTGGAGGCCTCGACAGGGCCGGAACTCTGGGGCCAACGTCCTGACTTTC	CAWRPRQGRNSGANVLTF
.	TRBV4-1	TRBJ1-4	few	TGCGCCAGCAGCCAAGTAGGGGGACCTAATGAAAAACTGTTTTTT	CASSQVGGPNEKLFF
.	TRBV28	TRBJ2-3	.	TGTGCCAGCAGTTTCGATAGGGTATCAGATACGCAGTATTTT	CASSFDRVSDTQYF
.	TRBV5-1	TRBJ1-2	.	TGCGCCAGCAGCTTGGCCGGTGGGGGCTACACCTTC	CASSLAGGGYTF
.	TRBV2	TRBJ1-1	.	TGTGCCAGCAGTGACAGCAGGGGCACTGAAGCTTTCTTT	CASSDSRGTEAFF
.	TRBV7-9	TRBJ1-1	.	TGTGCCAGCAGCATACTACAGGATTTGAACACTGAAGCTTTCTTT	CASSILQDLNTEAFF
TRBD1	TRBV30	TRBJ1-2	once	TGTGCCTGGAGTGTAAATTCGCAGGGGGCGGGTGGCTACACCTTC	CAWSVNSQGAGGYTF
.	TRBV4-2	TRBJ2-5	.	TGTGCCAGCAGCCAAATCCAGTGGGGAGAGACCCAGTACTTC	CASSQIQWGETQYF
.	TRBV5-6	TRBJ1-2	.	TGTGCCAGCAGCTCAATCGGGACAGGCTACACCTTC	CASSSIGTGYTF
TRBD1	TRBV11-2	TRBJ1-1	once	TGTGCCAGCAGCCCAGACAGGGGGCACACTGAAGCTTTCTTT	CASSPDRGHTEAFF
TRBD1	TRBV27	TRBJ1-1	once	TGTGCCAGCAGTTTATTCGGGACAGGGGGGACTGAAGCTTTCTTT	CASSLFGTGGTEAFF
TRBD2	TRBV28	TRBJ2-5	.	TGTGCCAGCAGTTTGGGGGGGTCGAGAGAGACCCAGTACTTC	CASSLGGSRETQYF
TRBD1	TRBV19	TRBJ2-5	.	TGTGCCAGTAGTTCTCAGGGGGCGCGGGAGACCCAGTACTTC	CASSSQGARETQYF